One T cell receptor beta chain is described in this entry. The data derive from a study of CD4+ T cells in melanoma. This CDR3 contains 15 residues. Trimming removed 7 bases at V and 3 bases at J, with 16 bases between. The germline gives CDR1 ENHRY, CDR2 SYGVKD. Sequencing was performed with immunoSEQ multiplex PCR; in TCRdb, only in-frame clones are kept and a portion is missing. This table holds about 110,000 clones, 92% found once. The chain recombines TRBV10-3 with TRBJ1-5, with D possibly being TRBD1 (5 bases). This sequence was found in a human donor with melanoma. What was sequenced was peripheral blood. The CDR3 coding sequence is TGTGCCATCATCTTGGGGCGAGGGGACAATCAGCCCCAGCATTTT. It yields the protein CAIILGRGDNQPQHF.